The 26 T cell receptor beta chains below were found in one sample sequenced in a study of CD8+ T cells in alopecia areata. In each case, RNA was isolated and then reverse transcribed into cDNA as the sequencing template. Sequenced by immunoSEQ multiplex PCR; TCRdb stores in-frame clones only, minus some. The profile covers around 270,000 clones, with about 62% appearing a single time and approximately 1.7% taken by the ten largest. As for treatment: oral pan-JAK inhibitor, 5-10 mg twice daily. The sequencing here drew on CD4+ T cells sorted from blood, taken at week 24, from a patient treated with tofacitinib. These receptors originate from a human donor with alopecia areata.

Comments on this clone: Other DNA sequences of this sample code for an identical CDR3. The genes are TRBV9 and TRBJ2-5, with a weak D call TRBD1 (5 bases). This CDR3 region has 14 residues. Germline loops: CDR1 SGDLS, CDR2 YYNGEE. Deletions cut 1 base from V and 2 bases from J, with 9 bases between. The CDR3 DNA follows: TGTGCCAGCAGCGTACAGGGTATACAAGAGACCCAGTACTTC. Translation gives CASSVQGIQETQYF. Based on the CDR3 plus reference TRBV9 and TRBJ2-5, the full variable domain is DSGVTQTPKHLITATGQRVTLRCSPRSGDLSVYWYQQSLDQGLQFLIQYYNGEERAKGNILERFSAQQFPDLHSELNLSSLELGDSALYFCASSVQGIQETQYFGPGTRLLVL.

The chain joins TRBV28 to TRBJ2-4; D ambiguous. CDR3 length: 11 residues. Trimming cost V 8 bases and J 5 bases, with 7 bases left between them. Germline V lookup: CDR1 MDHEN, CDR2 SYDVKM. The CDR3 region is CASLFENIQYF. The CDR3 DNA reads as TGTGCCAGCCTTTTTGAAAACATTCAGTACTTC.

The chain recombines TRBV12-5 with TRBJ2-1; the match to TRBD1 covers 7 bases. Germline CDR1 and CDR2: LGHNT and FRNRAP. V lost 2 bases and J lost 6; bases outside the gene matches: 7. CDR3 length: 15 amino acids. The CDR3 region has the DNA TGTGCTAGTGGTTTGCCTAGGACAGGACTCAATGAGCAGTTCTTC. It encodes CASGLPRTGLNEQFF. Looking up the rest from reference TRBV12-5 and TRBJ2-1 gives the full variable domain: DARVTQTPRHKVTEMGQEVTMRCQPILGHNTVFWYRQTMMQGLELLAYFRNRAPLDDSGMPKDRFSAEMPDATLATLKIQPSEPRDSAVYFCASGLPRTGLNEQFFGPGTRLTVL.

V and J are TRBV7-9 and TRBJ2-5, with D tentatively TRBD2 (5 bases). Gene TRBJ2-7 matches the end of the DNA better, so the J call may be wrong. The germline gives CDR1 SEHNR, CDR2 FQNEAQ (reference sequence). This CDR3 has 14 residues. The chain's CDR3 is CASSLRKAGYEQYF. CDR3 in DNA: TGTGCCAGCAGCCTCAGGAAGGCGGGCTACGAGCAGTACTTC.

The chain has TRBV5-1 and TRBJ2-7, with D possibly matching TRBD1 (5 bases). CDR1 is SGHRS, CDR2 YFSETQ, per germline. The CDR3 length is 16 residues. The ends were cut back, 0 bases at V and 3 bases at J, with 16 bases in the middle. The CDR3 reads CASSLATGRAIYEQYF. Here the CDR3 DNA reads TGCGCCAGCAGCTTGGCCACAGGCAGGGCGATCTACGAGCAGTACTTC. The full variable domain, in which reference TRBV5-1 and TRBJ2-7 provide the parts outside the CDR3, is KAGVTQTPRYLIKTRGQQVTLSCSPISGHRSVSWYQQTPGQGLQFLFEYFSETQRNKGNFPGRFSGRQFSNSRSEMNVSTLELGDSALYLCASSLATGRAIYEQYFGPGTRLTVT.

There are a few counts of this clone. V and J are TRBV7-9 and TRBJ2-1; weak D call: TRBD2 (6 bases). Per germline, CDR1 SEHNR and CDR2 FQNEAQ (reference sequence). The CDR3 runs 16 residues. Trimming took 6 bases from V and 6 from J, leaving 21 bases between them. The chain's CDR3 is CASRPRSEGWGNEQFF. The CDR3 DNA is TGTGCCAGCAGACCCCGGTCGGAGGGTTGGGGCAATGAGCAGTTCTTC.

This chain connects TRBV2 to TRBJ1-6; D call uncertain. The length of the CDR3 is 15 residues. V lost 0 bases, J lost 3 bases, and 6 bases lay in between. Germline CDR1 and CDR2: SNHLY and FYNNEI. The CDR3 spells CASSEARIYNSPLHF. The CDR3 DNA reads as TGTGCCAGCAGTGAAGCTAGGATCTATAATTCACCCCTCCACTTT.

This clone was detected a few times. This rearrangement joins TRBV4-2 to TRBJ2-4; perhaps TRBD1 as D (5 bases). This CDR3 spans 15 amino acids. Trimming removed 1 base at V and 5 bases at J, with 12 bases between. CDR1 and CDR2 from the germline V gene are LGHNA and YNFKEQ. This CDR3 is CASSQVGARENIQYF. The CDR3 nucleotides are TGTGCCAGCAGCCAAGTTGGGGCCAGGGAAAACATTCAGTACTTC.

The V call is TRBV27, the J call TRBJ1-6; D not resolved. The length of the CDR3 is 14 residues. CDR1 is MNHEY and CDR2 is SMNVEV in the germline V gene (reference sequence). Trimming removed 4 bases from V and 8 bases from J, with 12 bases in between. The CDR3 DNA sequence: TGTGCCAGCAGTTCCGATGCTGGGCATTCACCCCTCCACTTT. It specifies CASSSDAGHSPLHF.

V and J are TRBV6-1 and TRBJ1-5, with a possible D match to TRBD1 (6 bases). V lost 6 bases to trimming and J lost 6 bases, with 15 bases between them. From germline, CDR1 is MNHNS and CDR2 SASEGT. The CDR3 contains 14 residues. The CDR3 loop reads CASRDSGLGQPQHF. CDR3 bases: TGTGCCAGCAGGGACAGTGGTTTAGGTCAGCCCCAGCATTTT.

This clone was picked up a small number of times. The V and J genes are TRBV29-1 and TRBJ2-1, with TRBD2 matching over 13 bases. Germline lookup yields CDR1 SQVTM and CDR2 ANQGSEA. V lost 5 bases, J lost 2 bases, and 6 bases stayed unmatched. The CDR3 has 16 residues. The CDR3 DNA sequence: TGCAGCGTTCTGCAAACTAGCGGGAGGGCCTACAATGAGCAGTTCTTC. Its translation: CSVLQTSGRAYNEQFF.

There are a few counts of this clone. V gene TRBV5-1 combines with J gene TRBJ2-5; 7 bases are a match to TRBD1. CDR1 and CDR2 (germline): SGHRS, YFSETQ. The length of the CDR3 is 15 residues. V shed 0 bases, J shed 5 bases, and the junction held 7 bases outside the gene matches. Here the CDR3 DNA reads TGCGCCAGCAGCTTGGAGGGGGCAATAACGGAGACCCAGTACTTC. Translating gives CASSLEGAITETQYF.

V is TRBV4-3 and J is TRBJ1-2, with D possibly being TRBD1 (5 bases). V lost 0 bases and J lost 5, with 10 bases in between. This CDR3 has 14 amino acids. Germline loops: CDR1 LGHNA, CDR2 YSLEER. The CDR3 coding sequence is TGCGCCAGCAGCCAAGAGCCAGGGAGGTATGGCTACACCTTC. It translates to CASSQEPGRYGYTF.

The rearrangement joins TRBV6-5 to TRBJ2-7, with a possible D match to TRBD2 (5 bases). In germline, CDR1 is MNHEY, CDR2 SVGAGI. V was pared by 5 bases and J by 7 bases, with 9 bases between. The CDR3 loop spans 11 amino acids. The CDR3 is CASSRGWEQYF. CDR3 DNA sequence: TGTGCCAGCAGTCGCGGGTGGGAGCAGTACTTC.

This rearrangement joins TRBV29-1 to TRBJ2-3, with 9 bases that match TRBD2. Germline V CDR1 and CDR2: SQVTM, ANQGSEA. The CDR3 totals 15 residues. The CDR3 protein is CSRSTSGGYTDTQYF. The CDR3 DNA follows: TGCAGTAGGTCCACGAGCGGGGGGTACACAGATACGCAGTATTTT.

This clone turned up a few times. Other DNA sequences within the sample encode an identical CDR3. V usage is TRBV7-9 and J usage is TRBJ2-3; possibly TRBD1 for D (6 bases). The V end lost 5 bases, the J end lost 5 bases, and 8 bases lay between the germline ends. The CDR3 length is 12 residues. CDR1 and CDR2 from the germline V gene are SEHNR and FQNEAQ (reference sequence). CDR3 sequence: CASSPQGDTQYF. The CDR3 coding sequence is TGTGCCAGCAGCCCACAGGGAGATACGCAGTATTTT. Looking up the rest from reference TRBV7-9 and TRBJ2-3 gives the full variable domain: DTGVSQNPRHKITKRGQNVTFRCDPISEHNRLYWYRQTLGQGPEFLTYFQNEAQLEKSRLLSDRFSAERPKGSFSTLEIQRTEQGDSAMYLCASSPQGDTQYFGPGTRLTVL.

This clone was detected ten times or more. The V call is TRBV18, the J call TRBJ1-5; maybe TRBD1 (6 bases). This CDR3 region has 15 residues. Trimming shortened V by 6 bases and J by 4 bases, and 16 bases separated the two germline ends. Germline assignment: CDR1 KGHSH and CDR2 LQKENI. DNA of the CDR3: TGTGCCAGCTCGCTAAAGACAGGAAATAATCAGCCCCAGCATTTT. Translated, it gives CASSLKTGNNQPQHF.

The gene calls are TRBV6-1 and TRBJ1-1; D gene uncertain. Per germline, CDR1 MNHNS and CDR2 SASEGT. This CDR3 has 13 residues. Trimming stripped 2 bases from V and 11 bases from J, with 15 bases between. Here the CDR3 reads CASSEHPGPRAFF. In DNA, the CDR3 is TGTGCCAGCAGTGAACACCCGGGTCCGAGGGCTTTCTTT.

V is TRBV10-3 and J is TRBJ2-3; D may be TRBD1 or TRBD2 (5 bases each). Germline V gene sequence: CDR1 ENHRY, CDR2 SYGVKD. The CDR3 contains 15 residues. With 4 bases removed from V and 0 bases from J, the gap between germline ends came to 11 bases. The CDR3 sequence is CAISAGTQSTDTQYF. The CDR3 nucleotides read TGTGCCATCAGTGCGGGGACGCAGAGCACAGATACGCAGTATTTT.

J is TRBJ2-7 and V is TRBV29-1; the D gene is possibly TRBD1 (5 bases). The germline CDR1 and CDR2 sequences are SQVTM and ANQGSEA. V was pared by 4 bases and J by 0 bases, with 7 bases between. The CDR3 is 12 amino acids. The CDR3 sequence: CSVVRGSYEQYF. For the CDR3, the DNA is TGCAGCGTTGTAAGGGGCTCCTACGAGCAGTACTTC.

V and J are TRBV6-5 and TRBJ1-2; 10 bases line up with TRBD1. The ends lost 4 bases at V and 5 bases at J; junction bases unmatched: 1. The CDR3 covers 13 residues. Germline V gene lookup returns CDR1 MNHEY and CDR2 SVGAGI. CDR3 region: CASSWGQGYGYTF. Here the CDR3 DNA reads TGTGCCAGCAGTTGGGGACAGGGGTATGGCTACACCTTC.

A few counts support this clone. The gene calls are TRBV6-5 and TRBJ2-7; D call uncertain. The CDR3 is made up of 13 amino acids. CDR1 and CDR2 (germline): MNHEY, SVGAGI. V lost 5 bases and J 0 bases, leaving 8 bases between the germline ends. CDR3 sequence: CASSQSPSYEQYF. Here the CDR3 DNA reads TGTGCCAGCAGTCAGAGTCCCTCCTACGAGCAGTACTTC.

The rearrangement links TRBV9 to TRBJ1-6, with a weak D call TRBD1 (6 bases). The CDR3 runs to 14 residues. Germline V CDR1 and CDR2: SGDLS, YYNGEE. Between the trimmed V and J ends, which lost 4 bases and 7 bases, there was a span of 12 bases. CDR3 sequence reads: CASSPRTANSPLHF. The CDR3 DNA follows: TGTGCCAGCAGCCCTCGGACAGCGAATTCACCCCTCCACTTT.

The chain is built from TRBV10-3 and TRBJ2-1; D is possibly TRBD2 (7 bases). Trimming removed 8 bases at V and 4 bases at J, with 15 bases between. Germline CDR1 reads ENHRY; CDR2 reads SYGVKD. The CDR3 spans 14 residues. In nucleotides, the CDR3 is TGTGCCATCTCGGGGGGCGGAACTTACAATGAGCAGTTCTTC. This codes for CAISGGGTYNEQFF.

This clone has a single count. This rearrangement joins TRBV5-1 to TRBJ2-1; D unclear. The germline CDR1 and CDR2 sequences are SGHRS and YFSETQ. The V end lost 4 bases, the J end lost 4 bases, and 15 bases lay between the germline ends. This CDR3 region has 15 residues. This CDR3 is CASSIGRVGYNEQFF. As DNA, the CDR3 is TGCGCCAGCAGCATTGGTCGGGTGGGGTACAATGAGCAGTTCTTC.

This clone was picked up one time. V usage is TRBV30 and J usage is TRBJ1-4; a weak D match, TRBD1 (6 bases). Trimming left V 5 bases short and J 10 bases short, with 23 bases between. From germline, CDR1 is GTSNPN and CDR2 SVGIG (reference sequence). CDR3 length: 15 residues. CDR3 coding DNA: TGTGCCTGGGTGACGGACAGCCCATATGGGGGAAAACTGTTTTTT. Translation: CAWVTDSPYGGKLFF. Drawing the rest from reference TRBV30 and TRBJ1-4, the complete variable domain is SQTIHQWPATLVQPVGSPLSLECTVEGTSNPNLYWYRQAAGRGLQLLFYSVGIGQISSEVPQNLSASRPQDRQFILSSKKLLLSDSGFYLCAWVTDSPYGGKLFFGSGTQLSVL.